These 5 T cell receptor beta chains were sequenced from one sample in a study of Ad26.COV2.S vaccination and SARS-CoV-2 variants. As for treatment: roughly 18 received Ad26.COV2.S at low or high dose, single or two shots; about 5 received placebo; per-sample allocation not given. Day 63 after the first vaccine or placebo injection was the time point for sampling. Data came from immunoSEQ multiplex PCR; TCRdb stores just in-frame clones and leaves some out. This sample carries some 340,000 clones, 70% to 90% of them seen once, and the ten largest clones take under 2.5%. This material consisted of peripheral blood, taken in a trial of Ad26.COV2.S vaccine versus placebo. The source of these receptors is a person between 18 and 65 years old who received the Ad26.COV2.S COVID-19 vaccine or a placebo.

The rearrangement links TRBV19 to TRBJ1-2; tentatively, D is TRBD1 (5 bases). The V and J ends lost 7 bases and 7 bases respectively, with 13 bases between them. The CDR3 is 12 residues long. Per the germline V gene, CDR1 is LNHDA and CDR2 is SQIVND (reference sequence). The CDR3 here is CASKRQGSGYTF. The CDR3 DNA is TGTGCCAGTAAGAGGCAGGGTAGTGGCTACACCTTC.

This chain uses TRBV2 with TRBJ1-1; D is possibly TRBD1 (5 bases). CDR1 and CDR2 (germline): SNHLY, FYNNEI. This CDR3 contains 15 residues. The ends were cut back, 4 bases at V and 0 bases at J, with 12 bases in the middle. The CDR3: CASSVTGGLNTEAFF. CDR3 nucleotides: TGTGCCAGCAGTGTAACTGGGGGACTGAACACTGAAGCTTTCTTT.

The rearrangement links TRBV3-1 (or the pseudogene TRBV3-2) to TRBJ2-3, with D hard to call. The CDR3 contains 15 residues. The V end was cut by 2 bases, the J end by 0 bases, with 9 bases between. The germline CDR1 and CDR2 sequences are LGHDT and YNNKEL (reference sequence). CDR3 residues: CASSQLISSTDTQYF. For the CDR3, the DNA is TGTGCCAGCAGCCAACTAATCAGTAGCACAGATACGCAGTATTTT.

The chain combines TRBV2 with TRBJ2-1; D not certain. The CDR3 runs to 11 residues. Trimming stripped 7 bases from V and 6 bases from J, with 7 bases between. Germline V gene lookup returns CDR1 SNHLY and CDR2 FYNNEI. The CDR3 nucleotides read TGTGCCAGCACGGTCTCCAATGAGCAGTTCTTC. Its protein product is CASTVSNEQFF.

The chain recombines TRBV7-9 with TRBJ2-7; the D is unclear. V was clipped by 7 bases and J by 6 bases, with 13 bases between them. This CDR3 is built from 12 residues. The germline gives CDR1 SEHNR, CDR2 FQNEAQ (reference sequence). CDR3: CASTTGGIEQYF. CDR3 DNA sequence: TGTGCCAGCACGACCGGTGGGATCGAGCAGTACTTC. Looking up the rest from reference TRBV7-9 and TRBJ2-7 gives the full variable domain: DTGVSQNPRHKITKRGQNVTFRCDPISEHNRLYWYRQTLGQGPEFLTYFQNEAQLEKSRLLSDRFSAERPKGSFSTLEIQRTEQGDSAMYLCASTTGGIEQYFGPGTRLTVT.